The 22 T cell receptor beta chains below come from one sample, sequenced in a study of T cells in Graves' hyperthyroidism and ophthalmopathy. Amplified TCR beta CDR3 regions derived from RNA transcripts. The HTBI primer set served for first-round RT-PCR of the TCR CDR3. MiXCR, applied by TCRdb to the multiplex PCR reads, yields one record per CDR3 protein. The repertoire holds hundreds of thousands of distinct CDR3 sequences, about a sixth seen once, with less than 35% in the top ten. Input material: blood. These receptor sequences come from a woman aged 18-35 years with Graves' ophthalmopathy.

The chain couples TRBV19 to TRBJ1-1; no clear D. The CDR3 length is 12 residues. V was trimmed by 3 bases and J by 5 bases, leaving 7 bases between them. The germline V gene encodes CDR1 LNHDA and CDR2 SQIVND (reference sequence). The DNA for the CDR3 is TGTGCCAGTAGTATTGGTGAAACTGAAGCTTTCTTT. Its protein is CASSIGETEAFF.

This clonotype was counted ten times or more. This rearrangement joins TRBV2 to TRBJ2-1; D gene uncertain. CDR3 size: 12 residues. Germline V CDR1 and CDR2: SNHLY, FYNNEI. Trimming left V 4 bases short and J 8 bases short, with 9 bases between. This CDR3 is CASSVGSDEQFF. The CDR3 region has the DNA TGTGCCAGCAGTGTCGGGTCCGATGAGCAGTTCTTC.

Ten or more counts support this clonotype. The chain carries TRBV6-1 and TRBJ1-2, with TRBD1 as a possible D gene (5 bases). Germline CDR1 is MNHNS and CDR2 is SASEGT. This CDR3 spans 15 amino acids. V was cut by 2 bases and J by 4 bases, with 14 bases left in between. CDR3: CASSETGTPIYGYTF. In nucleotides, the CDR3 is TGTGCCAGCAGTGAAACCGGGACGCCTATCTATGGCTACACCTTC.

This clonotype was observed at least ten times. The chain is built from TRBV28 and TRBJ2-1, with 9 bases identical to TRBD1. The germline CDR1 and CDR2 sequences are MDHEN and SYDVKM. This CDR3 is built from 17 residues. V lost 4 bases to trimming and J lost 9 bases; unmatched junction nucleotides: 16. The CDR3 spells CASSSPAGTGKYGEQFF. The CDR3 DNA reads as TGTGCCAGCAGTTCCCCCGCCGGGACAGGGAAATATGGTGAGCAGTTCTTC.

This chain joins TRBV19 and TRBJ1-4, with 9 bases aligning to TRBD1. V lost 5 bases and J lost 5; bases outside the gene matches: 6. This CDR3 has 15 residues. CDR1 is LNHDA, CDR2 SQIVND, per germline (reference sequence). CDR3 in amino acids: CASSGDRARNEKLFF. CDR3 bases: TGTGCCAGTAGTGGGGACAGGGCCAGAAATGAAAAACTGTTTTTT.

This clonotype was seen only a few times. Since no conserved phenylalanine or tryptophan closes the CDR3, a read error is the likely cause. The CDR3 DNA reads as TGTGCCAGCAGACCAACGGGACTCACGAGCTCCTACGAGCAGTACCTC. This translates into CASRPTGLTSSYEQYL. The chain is built from TRBV28 and TRBJ2-7, with a weak D call TRBD2 (6 bases). The CDR3 covers 16 residues. Germline CDR1 is MDHEN and CDR2 is SYDVKM. V was trimmed by 6 bases and J by 0 bases, leaving 18 bases between them.

Only a few counts were recorded for this clonotype. The CDR3: CSAIIGNSPLHF. The CDR3 bases are TGCAGTGCTATTATAGGGAATTCACCCCTCCACTTT. The chain recombines TRBV20-1 with TRBJ1-6; D uncertain. CDR1 DFQATT and CDR2 SNEGSKA come from the germline V gene (reference sequence). The length of the CDR3 is 12 residues. Trimming removed 4 bases at V and 7 bases at J, with 8 bases between.

This clonotype appeared many times. The rearrangement uses TRBV28 and TRBJ1-2, with 8 nucleotides matching TRBD1. CDR3 length: 14 residues. Germline-derived CDR1 and CDR2 are MDHEN and SYDVKM. The ends lost 6 bases at V and 4 bases at J; junction bases unmatched: 7. CDR3 in amino acids: CASRSGQGSYGYTF. The CDR3, as DNA: TGTGCCAGCAGGTCCGGACAGGGATCCTATGGCTACACCTTC.

This clonotype came up many times. The V gene is TRBV20-1, the J gene TRBJ1-5, with 9 bases identical to TRBD1. Germline CDR1 reads DFQATT; CDR2 reads SNEGSKA (reference sequence). The J segment lost 1 base and the V segment lost 6 bases, leaving 10 bases of the junction unmatched. This CDR3 is built from 16 residues. CDR3 coding DNA: TGCAGTGCAATCCCGGGACAGGGAACAAGCAATCAGCCCCAGCATTTT. Protein sequence: CSAIPGQGTSNQPQHF.

In its sample, this clonotype was seen many times. The J gene is TRBJ2-7, the V gene TRBV12-3 or TRBV12-4; D might be TRBD2 (5 bases). The CDR3 is made up of 13 amino acids. Between the trimmed V and J ends, which lost 3 bases and 11 bases, there was a span of 17 bases. The CDR3 is CASSLQPGSREYF. The CDR3 DNA reads TGTGCCAGCAGTTTGCAGCCGGGATCCCGGGAGTACTTC.

This clonotype was detected ten times or more. The chain links TRBV11-2 to TRBJ2-1; 14 nucleotides match TRBD2. The CDR3 covers 17 residues. J gave up 7 bases and V 5 bases, and 10 bases lay outside the gene matches. The germline CDR1 and CDR2 sequences are SGHAT and FQNNGV. The CDR3 DNA follows: TGTGCCAGCAGCACCCGGGGACTAGCGGGGGTAAATAATGAGCAGTTCTTC. It is translated as CASSTRGLAGVNNEQFF.

This clonotype was counted many times. The chain is built from TRBV5-1 and TRBJ2-3; D unresolved. V lost 7 bases to trimming and J lost 2 bases, with 14 bases between them. The germline V gene encodes CDR1 SGHRS and CDR2 YFSETQ. The CDR3 is 14 amino acids. The CDR3: CASGRNGITDTQYF. The CDR3 DNA sequence: TGCGCCAGCGGCCGTAACGGAATCACAGATACGCAGTATTTT.

This clonotype occurred many times. The DNA for the CDR3 is TGTGCCACCAGTGTCGGGACAGACCAAGAGACCCAGTACTTC. Translated: CATSVGTDQETQYF. This chain joins TRBV24-1 and TRBJ2-5, with 7 bases fitting TRBD1. The CDR3 is 14 residues long. CDR1 KGHDR and CDR2 SFDVKD come from the germline V gene. V trimming: 5 bases; J trimming: 0 bases; junction bases outside the gene matches: 2.

This clonotype occurred many times. The chain uses TRBV7-9 and TRBJ1-3; TRBD1 matches at 9 bases. Germline trimming cut 5 bases from V and 3 bases from J; bases unmatched to any gene: 5. Germline CDR1 reads SEHNR; CDR2 reads FQNEAQ (reference sequence). The CDR3 length is 15 residues. For the CDR3, the DNA is TGTGCCAGCAGCGGACAGGGGAAATTTGGAAACACCATATATTTT. This sequence encodes CASSGQGKFGNTIYF.

This chain connects TRBV4-2 to TRBJ1-5, with no clear D. This CDR3 is 15 amino acids long. The V end lost 1 base, the J end lost 1 base, and 8 bases lay between the germline ends. Germline lookup yields CDR1 LGHNA and CDR2 YNFKEQ. The CDR3 region has the DNA TGTGCCAGCAGCCAAGTTTTTGGCAGCAATCAGCCCCAGCATTTT. Translating gives CASSQVFGSNQPQHF.

This clonotype was counted many times. The chain uses TRBV29-1 and TRBJ1-2; TRBD1 agrees at 7 bases. V lost 8 bases to trimming and J lost 8 bases; unmatched junction nucleotides: 5. CDR3 length: 10 amino acids. Germline lookup yields CDR1 SQVTM and CDR2 ANQGSEA. The CDR3 coding sequence is TGCAGCACAGGGGAGGAAGGCTACACCTTC. The encoded protein is CSTGEEGYTF.

This clonotype was detected many times. The chain links TRBV28 to TRBJ2-3, with D tentatively TRBD1 (6 bases). The length of the CDR3 is 14 residues. CDR1 and CDR2 (germline): MDHEN, SYDVKM. V shed 6 bases and J shed 6 bases, with 16 bases lying between them. CDR3 nucleotides: TGTGCCAGCAGCCAACGAAACAGGGAGGATACGCAGTATTTT. It specifies CASSQRNREDTQYF.

This clonotype was detected ten times or more. The V gene is TRBV10-3, the J gene TRBJ2-1, with a tentative D call TRBD2 (5 bases). The CDR3 is made up of 13 amino acids. V gave up 7 bases and J gave up 1 base, with 8 bases separating them. The germline gives CDR1 ENHRY, CDR2 SYGVKD. The CDR3 reads CAIMGASYNEQFF. Written as DNA, the CDR3 is TGTGCCATCATGGGAGCTTCCTACAATGAGCAGTTCTTC.

V and J are TRBV2 and TRBJ2-7; TRBD2 aligns across 11 bases. Germline V gene sequence: CDR1 SNHLY, CDR2 FYNNEI. The CDR3 consists of 15 residues. V was pared by 5 bases and J by 4 bases, with 7 bases of the junction left unmatched. This CDR3 is CASSLQGLAVYEQYF. Here the CDR3 DNA reads TGTGCCAGCAGTTTACAGGGACTAGCGGTTTACGAGCAGTACTTC.

The V call is TRBV19, the J call TRBJ2-2, with 8 bases that match TRBD1. Losses at the gene ends were 3 bases for V and 6 bases for J; bases not matched to a gene: 15. This CDR3 has 18 residues. The germline V gene has CDR1 LNHDA and CDR2 SQIVND (reference sequence). In DNA, the CDR3 is TGTGCCAGTAGTATTTTCGCAGGGGGCATGAGTGGTGCCGGGGAGCTGTTTTTT. Residues: CASSIFAGGMSGAGELFF.

This clonotype was observed many times. The rearrangement uses TRBV20-1 and TRBJ2-1, with D unclear. V was cut by 3 bases and J by 4 bases, with 13 bases left in between. This CDR3 has 14 amino acids. Germline CDR1 and CDR2: DFQATT and SNEGSKA (reference sequence). The DNA for the CDR3 is TGCAGTGCTAGTGTTGTAGGTTTTTACAATGAGCAGTTCTTC. Translation: CSASVVGFYNEQFF.

This clonotype was seen ten or more times. The rearrangement joins TRBV20-1 to TRBJ2-3, with TRBD2 matching 9 bases. Trimming took 5 bases from V and 0 from J; bases not matched to a gene: 3. CDR3 length equals 14 residues. CDR1 is DFQATT, CDR2 SNEGSKA, per germline (reference sequence). The CDR3 DNA is TGCAGTGCTTTTAGCGGGAGCAGCACAGATACGCAGTATTTT. Its translation is CSAFSGSSTDTQYF.